The 3 T cell receptor beta chains reported below all come from one sample, sequenced in a study of T-cell reconstitution after alpha-beta-depleted transplantation in children. Unique molecular identifiers were built into the TCRbeta library. MiXCR was run by TCRdb on the PCR reads, yielding one entry per CDR3 protein. The sample yields some 840,000 distinct CDR3 sequences, around 17% seen once. This material consisted of PBMCs, mostly from graft donor cells, taken 360 days after TCRalphabeta/CD19-depleted stem cell transplant. These receptors all come from a male patient under 18 who had a stem cell transplant for acute lymphoblastic leukemia, so the T cells may come from the graft donor.

The J gene is TRBJ2-3, the V gene TRBV7-9; 7 nucleotides agree with TRBD2. Germline assignment: CDR1 SEHNR and CDR2 FQNEAQ (reference sequence). The junction had 8 bases not matched to a gene; V was cut back by 9 bases and J by 2 bases. The CDR3 runs to 14 residues. CDR3 amino acids: CARTSPNNTDTQYF. In DNA, the CDR3 is TGTGCCAGGACTAGCCCAAACAACACAGATACGCAGTATTTT.

In regard to this clonotype: The germline gene is not matched at one end of the junction; a read error may be the cause. This chain connects TRBV2 to TRBJ1-1, with TRBD1 as a possible D gene (6 bases). The CDR3 contains 15 residues. Germline CDR1 and CDR2: SNHLY and FYNNEI. CDR3 nucleotides: TGTGCCAGCAGTGAAGACAGGGCGGTAGACACTGAAGCTCTCTTT. Its translation is CASSEDRAVDTEALF.

The rearrangement uses TRBV12-3 or TRBV12-4 and TRBJ2-3; 12 bases fit TRBD2. The CDR3 sequence is 15 residues long. J gave up 2 bases and V 7 bases, and 4 bases lay outside the gene matches. The CDR3 sequence is CASKRLAGDTDTQYF. As DNA, the CDR3 is TGTGCCAGCAAAAGACTAGCGGGAGACACAGATACGCAGTATTTT.